The text below deals with one TCR beta chain. This sample was included in a study of blood T cell repertoires in COVID-19. At the level of the study: Acute-phase and convalescent COVID-19 samples originated in the United States, Italy and Spain.

Trimming cost V 3 bases and J 6 bases, with 12 bases left between them. Germline V lookup: CDR1 SGHDT, CDR2 YYEEEE. The CDR3 covers 13 residues. The study drew participants aged roughly 18 to 95 years from about two dozen US areas. Original methodology: Estimation of nucleated cell counts relied on the amplification of reference gene primers. Assay: immunoSEQ multiplex PCR; the TCRdb copy retains only in-frame clones and omits some. D and trimming were read from the DNA, whereas the V and J calls and clone size are those reported in that table. The data hold 380,000 or so clones, with roughly 90% observed a single time.

This clonotype was obtained from a woman aged 25 to 39 with acute COVID-19. Sequenced: PBMCs or T cells enriched from blood (not recorded which). This sequence joins TRBV5-6 and TRBJ1-1, with a weak D call TRBD1 (6 bases). The DNA for the CDR3 is TGTGCCAGCAGCTGGGGGCAGGGTTCTGAAGCTTTCTTT. Its protein is CASSWGQGSEAFF.